This entry lists 20 T cell receptor beta chains sequenced from one sample in a study of CD8 T cells in ankylosing spondylitis (dated by TCRdb to about 2017). The protocol used for the library was 5' RACE. The sequencer listed for this sample is Illumina HiSeq 2500. The raw public data were reprocessed by TCRdb itself: fastp quality trimming at Q25, MiXCR clonotype calling, in-frame beta chains only. Rows are unified per CDR3 protein, each entry keeping the most common DNA and genes. This sample has about 160,000 distinct CDR3 sequences in its table, and 9.5% to 10% of those were observed once. In total, the top ten clones hold about 16% of the sample. The sample taken for sequencing was blood, either unsorted or a sorted T cell fraction (not recorded which). Receptor source: a female donor with ankylosing spondylitis or in good health (not recorded which).

This clonotype was observed many times. The chain is built from TRBV29-1 and TRBJ2-1, with 8 bases fitting TRBD2. The CDR3 is 13 residues long. Germline V lookup: CDR1 SQVTM, CDR2 ANQGSEA. V dropped 6 bases and J dropped 8; count of bases not matched to a gene: 9. The CDR3: CSVPRLAGDEQFF. CDR3 nucleotides: TGCAGCGTCCCCCGCCTAGCGGGTGATGAGCAGTTCTTC.

The chain recombines TRBV6-2 or TRBV6-3 with TRBJ2-7; D is unresolved. The CDR3 is 11 residues long. The V end was cut by 5 bases, the J end by 3 bases, with 5 bases between. Germline V gives CDR1 MNHEY, CDR2 SVGEGT. The CDR3 DNA sequence: TGTGCCAGCAGTACTATCTACGAGCAGTACTTC. Amino acid sequence: CASSTIYEQYF.

This clonotype has just a few counts. The V and J genes are TRBV7-9 and TRBJ1-2, with D possibly TRBD1 on 5 matching bases. V lost 5 bases to trimming and J lost 5 bases, with 21 bases between them. Germline values: CDR1 SEHNR, CDR2 FQNEAQ (reference sequence). This CDR3 is 16 amino acids long. The CDR3 loop is CASSIVRDGLGYGYTF. The DNA for the CDR3 is TGTGCCAGCAGCATAGTCCGGGACGGGCTTGGGTATGGCTACACCTTC.

J is TRBJ1-5 and V is TRBV19; TRBD1 might be the D (5 bases). V lost 0 bases, J lost 7 bases, and 10 bases lay in between. Per germline, CDR1 LNHDA and CDR2 SQIVND (reference sequence). This CDR3 contains 14 residues. The CDR3 coding sequence is TGTGCCAGTAGTATAGACATCCGGGGGCAGCCCCAGCATTTT. Translation gives CASSIDIRGQPQHF.

This clonotype was detected many times. V and J are TRBV7-8 and TRBJ2-1; 12 positions agree with TRBD2. CDR3 length equals 16 residues. The J segment lost 6 bases and the V segment lost 5 bases, leaving 8 bases of the junction unmatched. Germline V CDR1 and CDR2: SGHVS, FQNEAQ. The CDR3 protein is CASSAKLAGGSNEQFF. CDR3 DNA: TGTGCCAGCAGCGCCAAACTAGCGGGAGGAAGCAATGAGCAGTTCTTC. The full variable domain, rest sourced from reference TRBV7-8 and TRBJ2-1, is GAGVSQSPRYKVAKRGQDVALRCDPISGHVSLFWYQQALGQGPEFLTYFQNEAQLDKSGLPSDRFFAERPEGSVSTLKIQRTQQEDSAVYLCASSAKLAGGSNEQFFGPGTRLTVL.

This clonotype was seen a handful of times. The chain couples TRBV7-6 to TRBJ1-4, with no clear D. The CDR3 runs 12 residues. Germline V CDR1 and CDR2: SGHVS, FNYEAQ. V lost 8 bases and J lost 6, with 10 bases in between. CDR3 nucleotides: TGTGCCAGCCGCGACCTAGATGAAAAACTGTTTTTT. Protein product: CASRDLDEKLFF.

The chain employs TRBV9 and TRBJ2-7, with TRBD2 matching over 8 bases. This CDR3 has 14 amino acids. Germline V CDR1 and CDR2: SGDLS, YYNGEE. The ends lost 4 bases at V and 5 bases at J; junction bases unmatched: 8. CDR3 sequence reads: CASSISGTGDEQYF. The CDR3 coding sequence is TGTGCCAGCAGCATTAGCGGGACCGGAGACGAGCAGTACTTC.

The rearrangement uses TRBV6-1 and TRBJ1-3, with D unresolved. The CDR3 contains 15 residues. Trimming cost V 6 bases and J 0 bases, with 12 bases left between them. CDR1 is MNHNS and CDR2 is SASEGT in the germline V gene. The CDR3 region is CASRERPDSGNTIYF. The CDR3 DNA follows: TGTGCCAGCAGAGAAAGGCCTGACTCTGGAAACACCATATATTTT.

This clonotype was detected a few times. V is TRBV12-3 or TRBV12-4 and J is TRBJ2-2; D is possibly TRBD1 (5 bases). V dropped 5 bases and J dropped 7 bases, with 14 bases sitting between them. This CDR3 contains 14 residues. The DNA for the CDR3 is TGTGCCAGCAGTCCCCTCCCCAGGGTCGGGGAGCTGTTTTTT. It translates to CASSPLPRVGELFF.

This clonotype came up a few times. The chain carries TRBV5-1 and TRBJ2-7, with TRBD2 matching 10 bases. The CDR3 is made up of 13 amino acids. With V trimmed by 5 bases and J by 6 bases, 5 bases remained unmatched. CDR1 is SGHRS and CDR2 is YFSETQ in the germline V gene. CDR3 protein: CASRASGSPEQYF. For the CDR3, the DNA is TGCGCCAGCAGGGCTAGCGGGAGTCCCGAGCAGTACTTC.

This clonotype has ten or more counts. The chain combines TRBV4-2 with TRBJ2-1, with TRBD2 identical over 13 bases. Trimming at V came to 0 bases and at J to 9 bases, leaving 5 bases not matched to a gene. The CDR3 loop spans 16 amino acids. Per the germline V gene, CDR1 is LGHNA and CDR2 is YNFKEQ. For the CDR3, the DNA is TGTGCCAGCAGCCAAGATCGGACTAGCGGGAGAGTTGAGCAGTTCTTC. Translating gives CASSQDRTSGRVEQFF.

This clonotype was observed a few times. J is TRBJ1-4 and V is TRBV5-1; D not resolved. Trimming took 4 bases from V and 8 from J, leaving 15 bases between them. Germline V gene sequence: CDR1 SGHRS, CDR2 YFSETQ. The CDR3 contains 14 residues. CDR3 amino acids: CASSHEAVREKLFF. DNA for the CDR3: TGCGCCAGCAGCCATGAGGCGGTTAGGGAAAAACTGTTTTTT.

The chain is built from TRBV28 and TRBJ2-7, with 10 bases that match TRBD2. The CDR3 totals 15 residues. Germline CDR1 MDHEN, CDR2 SYDVKM. Trimming removed 6 bases from V and 1 base from J; junction bases left unmatched: 6. The CDR3 region is CASSQGLAASYEQYF. In DNA, the CDR3 is TGTGCCAGCAGCCAAGGACTAGCGGCTTCCTACGAGCAGTACTTC. Full variable domain (missing parts from reference TRBV28 and TRBJ2-7): DVKVTQSSRYLVKRTGEKVFLECVQDMDHENMFWYRQDPGLGLRLIYFSYDVKMKEKGDIPEGYSVSREKKERFSLILESASTNQTSMYLCASSQGLAASYEQYFGPGTRLTVT.

This clonotype was detected a few times. This chain uses TRBV20-1 with TRBJ2-1, with D unclear. Looked up from germline, CDR1 is DFQATT and CDR2 is SNEGSKA (reference sequence). The CDR3 spans 14 residues. V lost 6 bases and J 8 bases, leaving 20 bases between the germline ends. CDR3 coding DNA: TGCAGTGCCGCCGGGCAGTTTACCCTCGATGAGCAGTTCTTC. Its protein product is CSAAGQFTLDEQFF.

This clonotype was seen a handful of times. The chain uses TRBV9 and TRBJ2-3; 10 nucleotides align to TRBD2. The V gene's germline CDR1 is SGDLS and CDR2 YYNGEE. V lost 4 bases and J lost 8; bases outside the gene matches: 7. The CDR3 covers 14 residues. CDR3: CASSTSGLAATQYF. CDR3 bases: TGTGCCAGCAGCACGAGCGGACTAGCGGCTACGCAGTATTTT.

The chain is built from TRBV20-1 and TRBJ1-1; D not certain. The CDR3 length is 13 residues. Trimming removed 3 bases from V and 4 bases from J, with 12 bases in between. The V gene's germline CDR1 is DFQATT and CDR2 SNEGSKA (reference sequence). The CDR3 DNA reads as TGCAGTGCTAGGCCCCCGGTGGGCACTGAAGCTTTCTTT. It encodes CSARPPVGTEAFF.

This clonotype showed up just a few times. The CDR3 region has the DNA TGTGCCAGCAGCCCGGGACTCGGGGTTTGGGAGCAGTACTTC. It yields the protein CASSPGLGVWEQYF. The chain recombines TRBV27 with TRBJ2-7, with D perhaps matching TRBD2 (6 bases). The germline gives CDR1 MNHEY, CDR2 SMNVEV (reference sequence). Trimming took 6 bases from V and 7 from J, leaving 19 bases between them. The CDR3 sequence is 14 residues long.

This clonotype was seen a handful of times. The chain is built from TRBV4-3 and TRBJ1-1, with D perhaps matching TRBD1 (6 bases). Trimming removed 4 bases at V and 4 bases at J, with 10 bases between. The CDR3 is 13 residues long. Germline values: CDR1 LGHNA, CDR2 YSLEER. CDR3 protein: CASSPGGATEAFF. CDR3 nucleotides: TGCGCCAGCAGCCCTGGGGGCGCCACTGAAGCTTTCTTT.

At least ten counts were recorded for this clonotype. The genes are TRBV2 and TRBJ2-2; the match to TRBD2 covers 7 bases. This CDR3 spans 13 amino acids. The germline gives CDR1 SNHLY, CDR2 FYNNEI. Unmatched junction bases numbered 4, after V lost 6 bases and J lost 6 bases. The CDR3 sequence is CASREGLSGELFF. The CDR3 DNA reads as TGTGCCAGCAGGGAGGGACTATCCGGGGAGCTGTTTTTT.

This clonotype was seen repeatedly, ten times or more. This chain joins TRBV5-5 and TRBJ1-1; D gene ambiguous. Germline V gene lookup returns CDR1 SGHKS and CDR2 YYEKEE (reference sequence). The ends were cut back, 2 bases at V and 1 base at J, with 9 bases in the middle. The CDR3 runs 14 residues. The CDR3: CASSFLRQNTEAFF. CDR3 DNA: TGTGCCAGCAGCTTCCTTAGACAGAACACTGAAGCTTTCTTT.